A selection of T cell receptor beta chains follows, all from one sample in a study of T cells after posttransplantation cyclophosphamide. Clones were read by immunoSEQ multiplex PCR, and TCRdb kept only the in-frame ones, dropping some. The sample holds about 47,000 clones, 85% to 95% seen once. Sequencing was done on a sample of PBMCs. The receptor set was obtained from a woman aged 30 to 39 in good health and a related stem cell transplant donor. The CDR3 runs from the conserved cysteine through the conserved F or W. The order of the fields is D gene, J gene, clone size, V gene, CDR3 DNA, CDR3 protein. The D gene is left open where the match is weak. Clone size appears in some rows only: once, few, many, or a class for an expanded clone.

TRBD1	TRBJ1-1	.	TRBV7-9	TGTGCCAGCAGCACCCTCCGGGGACAGGGGGATGAAGCTTTCTTT	CASSTLRGQGDEAFF
TRBD1	TRBJ2-2	once	TRBV11-3	TGTGCCAGTCGGCAGGGGGCGAACACCGGGGAGCTGTTTTTT	CASRQGANTGELFF
.	TRBJ1-1	once	TRBV19	TGTGCCAGTAGTATAGGCAGGGCCACTGAAGCTTTCTTT	CASSIGRATEAFF
TRBD1	TRBJ2-6	.	TRBV5-1	TGCGCCAGCAGCTTGGGACAGGGGGAACTCAACGTCCTGACTTTC	CASSLGQGELNVLTF
.	TRBJ1-6	.	TRBV2	TGTGCCAGCATGGGGCCCAGTCCCGGTTCACCCCTCCACTTT	CASMGPSPGSPLHF
.	TRBJ2-7	.	TRBV10-3	TGTGCCATCAGTGAGACCTTCAGGACATTCTCCTACGAGCAGTACTTC	CAISETFRTFSYEQYF
.	TRBJ2-3	.	TRBV29-1	TGCAGCGTTGGATCGGCAGGTGCGACGGATACGCAGTATTTT	CSVGSAGATDTQYF
.	TRBJ2-5	.	TRBV4-3	TGCGCCAGCAGCCAAGAGAGAGGGAGGGGGGAGACCCAGTACTTC	CASSQERGRGETQYF
TRBD1	TRBJ2-2	.	TRBV2	TGTGCCAGCAGGGGGACAGCGAACACCGGGGAGCTGTTTTTT	CASRGTANTGELFF
.	TRBJ1-1	.	TRBV19	TGTGCCAGTAGTGCCGGACAGTACACTGAAGCTTTCTTT	CASSAGQYTEAFF
TRBD1	TRBJ2-6	.	TRBV28	TGTGCCAGCAGTCAAGGGGGCCCCTCTGGGGCCAACGTCCTGACTTTC	CASSQGGPSGANVLTF
.	TRBJ1-1	.	TRBV30	TGTGCCTGGACCAGAATGGGGGCAAATCGTGAAGCTTTCTTT	CAWTRMGANREAFF
.	TRBJ2-2	.	TRBV7-9	TGTGCCAGCAGCCCTAGTCAGGGGCCCACCGGGGAGCTGTTTTTT	CASSPSQGPTGELFF
.	TRBJ2-3	.	TRBV4-3	TGCGCCAGCAGCCAAGATCCGGGGGTGGCCACAGATACGCAGTATTTT	CASSQDPGVATDTQYF
.	TRBJ2-3	.	TRBV11-2	TGTGCCAGCAGCTCTAGCACAGATACGCAGTATTTT	CASSSSTDTQYF
.	TRBJ1-2	.	TRBV19	TGTGCCAGTAGTTTCAGTGGACAGATAATTAACTATGGCTACACCTTC	CASSFSGQIINYGYTF
.	TRBJ1-2	.	TRBV10-3	TGTGCCATCAGTGAATATGACTCCGGAAGAGGGTCGCCTAGGGACTATGGCTACACCTTC	CAISEYDSGRGSPRDYGYTF
TRBD1	TRBJ2-7	.	TRBV6-1	TGTGCCAGCAGTACCGCACAGGGGACCTCCTACGAGCAGTACTTC	CASSTAQGTSYEQYF
TRBD2	TRBJ2-2	.	TRBV29-1	TGCAGCGTCGGACTAGCGGGGAACACCGGGGAGCTGTTTTTT	CSVGLAGNTGELFF
.	TRBJ1-5	.	TRBV28	TGTGCCAGCACCTCAGGTGAACAGCCCCAGCATTTT	CASTSGEQPQHF
.	TRBJ1-5	few	TRBV6-6	TGTGCCAGCAGACCCGGGGGAGTGGGGCAGCCCCAGCATTTT	CASRPGGVGQPQHF
TRBD1	TRBJ2-7	.	TRBV7-9	TGTGCCAGCAGCTTAGGCGGGACAGGGGGCTCCTACGAGCAGTACTTC	CASSLGGTGGSYEQYF